The 6 T cell receptor beta chains presented below share a single source sample, sequenced in a study of T cell responses to AZD1222 COVID-19 vaccine. The table came from immunoSEQ multiplex PCR; TCRdb's copy has only in-frame clones and leaves some out. The data hold about 140,000 clones, with around nine tenths observed a single time. The sequenced sample was peripheral blood, obtained 28 days after the second AZD1222 dose. The source is an adult who received the AZD1222 COVID-19 vaccine.

This sequence joins TRBV5-1 and TRBJ1-1; D uncertain. This CDR3 contains 15 residues. The V end was cut by 2 bases, the J end by 0 bases, with 11 bases between. Germline V CDR1 and CDR2: SGHRS, YFSETQ. In DNA, the CDR3 is TGCGCCAGCAGCTTTAATGAGGGTGTGAACACTGAAGCTTTCTTT. Amino acid sequence: CASSFNEGVNTEAFF.

This clone has just one count. The rearrangement uses TRBV6-5 and TRBJ1-4; TRBD1 matches 7 bases. Germline V gene sequence: CDR1 MNHEY, CDR2 SVGAGI. The CDR3 runs to 15 residues. V lost 6 bases, J lost 0 bases, and 4 bases stayed unmatched. CDR3 sequence (DNA): TGTGCCAGCAGACCCGGACAGGCAACTAATGAAAAACTGTTTTTT. Residues: CASRPGQATNEKLFF.

V is TRBV28 and J is TRBJ1-2; 7 nucleotides align to TRBD1. Germline V CDR1 and CDR2: MDHEN, SYDVKM. V shed 10 bases and J 8 bases; nucleotides not matched to a gene: 16. The CDR3 is 14 amino acids. The CDR3 protein is CATKLNREGGGYTF. The CDR3 nucleotides are TGTGCCACCAAACTCAACCGCGAAGGGGGCGGCTACACCTTC.

The chain uses TRBV27 and TRBJ1-2, with unresolved D. The germline gives CDR1 MNHEY, CDR2 SMNVEV (reference sequence). The CDR3 extends over 13 amino acids. V was trimmed by 3 bases and J by 8 bases, leaving 13 bases between them. The CDR3 loop is CASSFRNSLGYTF. In DNA, the CDR3 is TGTGCCAGCAGTTTTCGTAACAGCCTCGGCTACACCTTC.

V and J are TRBV9 and TRBJ1-2, with 8 bases lining up with TRBD1. The CDR3 sequence is 15 residues long. The junction had 12 bases not matched to a gene; V was cut back by 3 bases and J by 8 bases. CDR1 SGDLS and CDR2 YYNGEE come from the germline V gene. The CDR3 sequence: CASSARQGLAEGYTF. The CDR3 DNA sequence: TGTGCCAGCAGCGCTAGACAGGGGCTAGCGGAAGGCTACACCTTC.

The chain couples TRBV9 to TRBJ2-1; 7 positions match TRBD1. The CDR3 is made up of 14 amino acids. Germline CDR1 SGDLS, CDR2 YYNGEE. V lost 3 bases to trimming and J lost 5 bases; unmatched junction nucleotides: 5. The DNA of the CDR3 is TGTGCCAGCAGCGAAACCGGGACAGACAATGAGCAGTTCTTC. Translation: CASSETGTDNEQFF.